This TCR beta chain was retrieved from a study of cytomegalovirus exposure and HLA in healthy donors. Trimming stripped 3 bases from V and 10 bases from J, with 7 bases between. This CDR3 contains 11 residues. The V gene's germline CDR1 is SGHNT and CDR2 YENEEA. This clone was seen only once. A multiplex PCR was run with 60 Vbeta primers and 13 Jbeta primers. Method: immunoSEQ multiplex PCR; TCRdb's copy keeps in-frame clones and lacks some. Of 100,000 to 150,000 clones listed, around three quarters were seen once; the top ten hold around 5.8%. This clonotype was obtained from a woman aged 40 to 50 in good health and CMV-seronegative. The sample taken for sequencing was PBMCs. The genes are TRBV11-3 and TRBJ2-1, with D perhaps TRBD2 (6 bases). Here the CDR3 reads CASSFGGEQFF. Written as DNA, the CDR3 is TGTGCCAGCAGCTTCGGAGGGGAGCAGTTCTTC.